A selection of T cell receptor beta chains follows, all from one sample in a study of cytomegalovirus exposure and HLA in healthy donors. The protocol was immunoSEQ multiplex PCR, while the TCRdb copy is restricted to in-frame clones and leaves out a portion. The data contain under 200,000 clones, 75% of them singletons. The sample consisted of PBMCs. These receptors all stem from a female donor in good health and CMV-seronegative. Each CDR3 is given with its conserved first and last residue. A D gene is named only where the DNA matches it firmly. Part of the rows lack a size; the others show once, few, many or a class for expanded clones.

>TRBJ1-2|NA|9|TRBV20-1|NA
TGCAGTGCCCCGGGGGGCTACACCTTC
CSAPGGYTF
>TRBJ1-2|NA|14|TRBV19|NA
TGTGCCAGTAGAGACGACAGGACCCAGCACGGCTACACCTTC
CASRDDRTQHGYTF
>TRBJ1-5|NA|15|TRBV6-6|NA
TGTGCCAGCAGTTACTCGGGGGCCGGCAATCAGCCCCAGCATTTT
CASSYSGAGNQPQHF
>TRBJ1-5|NA|16|TRBV28|NA
TGTGCCAGCAGTCCCCCCCCAGATACTAGCAATCAGCCCCAGCATTTT
CASSPPPDTSNQPQHF
>TRBJ1-6|NA|13|TRBV18|NA
TGTGCCAGCTCACTTAGACAAAATTCACCCCTCCACTTT
CASSLRQNSPLHF
>TRBJ2-7|TRBD2|17|TRBV9|NA
TGTGCCAGCAGCCCCAGCCCCGGGGGACTAGCGGGAGGCGAGCAGTACTTC
CASSPSPGGLAGGEQYF
>TRBJ2-1|TRBD2|12|TRBV6-1|NA
TGTGCCAGCACTGGGACTAGCGGTAAACGGTTCTTC
CASTGTSGKRFF
>TRBJ1-6|NA|11|TRBV14|NA
TGTGCCAGCAGCTTCGGGGGTACCCTCCACTTT
CASSFGGTLHF
>TRBJ2-1|TRBD1|13|TRBV5-1|once
TGCGCCAGCAGCTCGGACAGGGCCGATGAGCAGTTCTTC
CASSSDRADEQFF
>TRBJ1-2|NA|13|TRBV30|NA
TGTGCCTGGAGCGGGGGGGCCCGGTATGGCTACACCTTC
CAWSGGARYGYTF
>TRBJ1-3|NA|17|TRBV11-2|NA
TGTGCCAGCAGCTTAGGTAGAGGCCGCCGGTCTGGAAACACCATATATTTT
CASSLGRGRRSGNTIYF
>TRBJ2-5|NA|14|TRBV28|few
TGTGCCAGCAGTAACGGGATATACCAAGAGACCCAGTACTTC
CASSNGIYQETQYF
>TRBJ1-5|NA|16|TRBV5-1|NA
TGCGCCACCCTCCGGGGGGGGGAGGTAAGCAATCAGCCCCAGCATTTT
CATLRGGEVSNQPQHF
>TRBJ2-7|TRBD1|12|TRBV29-1|NA
TGCAGCACCCGGGGGGACAGGGGTGGGCAGTACTTC
CSTRGDRGGQYF
>TRBJ2-3|TRBD1|18|TRBV23-1|NA
TGCGCCAGCAGTCAATCCGCCCCTTGTGGACAGGGCATCTATACGCAGTATTTT
CASSQSAPCGQGIYTQYF
>TRBJ1-1|NA|15|TRBV7-3|NA
TGTGCCAGCAGCTTAACTGACAGCCTGAACACTGAAGCTTTCTTT
CASSLTDSLNTEAFF
>TRBJ1-5|NA|12|TRBV30|few
TGTGCCTGGAGTACCGGGATCAGCCCCCAGCATTTT
CAWSTGISPQHF
>TRBJ1-1|TRBD1|14|TRBV5-1|NA
TGCGCCAGCAGCCTGGGACAGGTGAACACTGAAGCTTTCTTT
CASSLGQVNTEAFF
>TRBJ1-1|TRBD1|13|TRBV6-4|NA
TGTGCCAGCAGTGCTCAGGGGGAGACTGAAGCTTTCTTT
CASSAQGETEAFF
>TRBJ1-1|NA|14|TRBV7-2|NA
TGTGCCAGCAGCTCAAATTCCGGGACAACAACGGCTTTCTTT
CASSSNSGTTTAFF
>TRBJ2-1|TRBD1|13|TRBV28|NA
TGTGCCAGCAACAGGGGGCCCTACAATGAGCAGTTCTTC
CASNRGPYNEQFF
>TRBJ2-3|TRBD2|15|TRBV12-5|NA
TGTGCTAGTGGTCAGGGACTAGCGGGGGTCAATACGCAGTATTTT
CASGQGLAGVNTQYF
>TRBJ2-7|NA|15|TRBV13|NA
TGTGCCAGCAGCTTAGGGAGGGCCGTATGGTACGAGCAGTACTTC
CASSLGRAVWYEQYF
>TRBJ2-1|TRBD1|18|TRBV18|once
TGTGCCAGCTCAAGGGCGCTCGCCACAGGGGACACCTACAATGAGCAGTTCTTC
CASSRALATGDTYNEQFF
>TRBJ2-3|NA|15|TRBV18|NA
TGTGCCAGCTCACCAGGTTGGAAGGGGACAGATACGCAGTATTTT
CASSPGWKGTDTQYF
>TRBJ1-1|NA|13|TRBV11-2|once
TGTGCCAGCAGCTTAGAGTGGGGGGAAGAAGCTTTCTTT
CASSLEWGEEAFF
>TRBJ2-1|TRBD2|16|TRBV29-1|NA
TGCAGCGTTGACCCGTCTAGCGGGGGGGCCCTCGATGAGCAGTTCTTC
CSVDPSSGGALDEQFF
>TRBJ2-3|NA|15|TRBV7-9|NA
TGTGCCAGCAGCTTATCGTCTCCAACGGCAGATACGCAGTATTTT
CASSLSSPTADTQYF
>TRBJ2-1|NA|14|TRBV6-5|NA
TGTGCCAGCAGTTACGTGGGGGCCCACAATGAGCAGTTCTTC
CASSYVGAHNEQFF
>TRBJ1-6|TRBD1|15|TRBV5-5|NA
TGTGCCAGACCATCGACAGGGAAGCATAATTCACCCCTCCACTTT
CARPSTGKHNSPLHF
>TRBJ2-3|TRBD2|18|TRBV28|NA
TGTGCCAGCAGGCCGGGACTAGCGGGATTGAGGGTAACAGATACGCAGTATTTT
CASRPGLAGLRVTDTQYF
>TRBJ2-7|TRBD2|13|TRBV4-2|NA
TGTGCCAGCAGCCCGGGGGGTCCGAACGAGCAGTACTTC
CASSPGGPNEQYF
>TRBJ2-3|NA|17|TRBV18|NA
TGTGCCAGCTCACCATTGGGAGGTAGCACCATCACAGATACGCAGTATTTT
CASSPLGGSTITDTQYF
>TRBJ2-7|TRBD1|14|TRBV11-1|once
TGTGCCAGCAGGCGACAGGGGAGCTCCTACGAGCAGTACTTC
CASRRQGSSYEQYF
>TRBJ2-5|TRBD2|15|TRBV2|NA
TGTGCCAGCAGTGCCCAATCAGCGGGGGAAGAGACCCAGTACTTC
CASSAQSAGEETQYF
>TRBJ1-1|TRBD1|13|TRBV11-2|NA
TGTGCCAGCAGCTTGACAGGGGACACTGAAGCTTTCTTT
CASSLTGDTEAFF